This T cell receptor beta chain was retrieved from a study of T cell responses to AZD1222 COVID-19 vaccine. Broader study findings: Once two AZD1222 doses were given, Spike-specific TCR breadth and depth went up. Researchers report vaccine-associated CD4 TCRs spanning spike, with dominance at 160-218 and 743-854. The donor group comprised mostly white British people and more females; the analysis possibly underestimated clonal diversity. Scientists sampled the repertoires only once the peak T cell response had passed.

Sequencing was performed with immunoSEQ multiplex PCR; in TCRdb, only in-frame clones are kept and a portion is missing. The sample holds about 140,000 clones, roughly 91% seen once. As regards this clone: Its target is not known.

This material consisted of peripheral blood, taken on day 0 of AZD1222 vaccination. The source of this sequence is an adult in good health.

CDR3 in amino acids: CASSRPSGTQGRRGYTF. The CDR3 DNA sequence: TGCGCCAGCAGTCGGCCTTCCGGGACTCAAGGGCGGAGGGGCTACACCTTC. The chain is built from TRBV23-1 and TRBJ1-2, with a tentative D call TRBD1 (5 bases). TRBV23-1 is classed as an ORF, of uncertain function. CDR3 size: 17 residues. The V gene lost 4 bases and the J gene lost 8 bases, with 26 bases spanning the gap.